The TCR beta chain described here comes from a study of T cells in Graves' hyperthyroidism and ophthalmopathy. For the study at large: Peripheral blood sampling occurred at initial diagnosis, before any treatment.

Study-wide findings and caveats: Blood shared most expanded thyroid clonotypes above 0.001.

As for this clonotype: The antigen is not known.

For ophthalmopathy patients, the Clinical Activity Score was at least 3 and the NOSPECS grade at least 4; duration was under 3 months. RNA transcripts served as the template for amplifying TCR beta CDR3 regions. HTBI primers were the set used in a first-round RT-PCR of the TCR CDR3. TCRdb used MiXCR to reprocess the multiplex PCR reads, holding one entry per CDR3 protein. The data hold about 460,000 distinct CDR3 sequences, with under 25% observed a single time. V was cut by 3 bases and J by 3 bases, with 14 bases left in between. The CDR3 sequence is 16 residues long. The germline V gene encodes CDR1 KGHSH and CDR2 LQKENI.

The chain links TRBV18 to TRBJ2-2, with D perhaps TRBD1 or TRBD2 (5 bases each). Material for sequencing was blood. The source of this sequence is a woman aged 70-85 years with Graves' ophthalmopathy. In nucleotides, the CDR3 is TGTGCCAGCTCACCGTTCGGGGTAGGGGACACCGGGGAGCTGTTTTTT. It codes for CASSPFGVGDTGELFF. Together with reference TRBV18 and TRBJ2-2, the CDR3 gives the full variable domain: NAGVMQNPRHLVRRRGQEARLRCSPMKGHSHVYWYRQLPEEGLKFMVYLQKENIIDESGMPKERFSAEFPKEGPSILRIQQVVRGDSAAYFCASSPFGVGDTGELFFGEGSRLTVL.